The 23 T cell receptor beta chains reported below all come from one sample, sequenced in a study of blood T cell repertoires in COVID-19. Libraries were prepared by immunoSEQ multiplex PCR; TCRdb keeps only in-frame clonotypes and omits some of them. The data hold roughly 150,000 clones, with approximately 92% observed a single time. The specimen sequenced was peripheral blood. The receptors originated from a woman aged 60-75 years with active COVID-19.

There are a few counts of this clone. V is TRBV27 and J is TRBJ2-2, with 10 bases identical to TRBD1. CDR1 is MNHEY and CDR2 is SMNVEV in the germline V gene (reference sequence). Trimming took 3 bases from V and 5 from J; bases not matched to a gene: 3. This CDR3 spans 15 amino acids. CDR3 bases: TGTGCCAGCAGTTTCAGGACAGGGGGGACCGGGGAGCTGTTTTTT. The encoded protein is CASSFRTGGTGELFF.

The genes are TRBV6-2 or TRBV6-3 and TRBJ2-7, with 7 bases that match TRBD2. The trim removed 5 bases at V and 6 bases at J, leaving 10 bases unmatched. CDR3 length equals 14 residues. CDR1 is MNHEY and CDR2 is SVGEGT in the germline V gene. In DNA form, the CDR3 reads TGTGCCAGCAGTGGAGCGGGGTTCACGGGCGAGCAGTACTTC. This gives the protein CASSGAGFTGEQYF.

This clone was seen only a few times. The chain joins TRBV6-5 to TRBJ2-5; 10 nucleotides match TRBD2. The germline CDR1 and CDR2 sequences are MNHEY and SVGAGI. This CDR3 comprises 16 residues. V dropped 2 bases and J dropped 6; count of bases not matched to a gene: 9. CDR3 in amino acids: CASSYDSGRRSQTQYF. The DNA of the CDR3 is TGTGCCAGCAGTTACGATAGCGGGAGGAGGTCACAGACCCAGTACTTC.

V is TRBV19 and J is TRBJ2-3, with 11 bases fitting TRBD2. CDR3 length: 16 amino acids. J gave up 0 bases and V 5 bases, and 4 bases lay outside the gene matches. CDR1 is LNHDA, CDR2 SQIVND, per germline (reference sequence). The CDR3, as DNA: TGTGCCAGTAGTGGGACTAGCGGCATTAGCACAGATACGCAGTATTTT. It encodes CASSGTSGISTDTQYF.

The chain couples TRBV28 to TRBJ2-5; maybe TRBD2 (6 bases). CDR1 and CDR2 from the germline V gene are MDHEN and SYDVKM. CDR3 length: 17 residues. The germline V and J ends were trimmed by 1 base and 5 bases, with 20 bases remaining between them. The CDR3 DNA is TGTGCCAGCAGTTTATATGCGGGTTTAACGGGGAGGGAGACCCAGTACTTC. Its protein is CASSLYAGLTGRETQYF.

The gene calls are TRBV18 and TRBJ2-7; D uncertain. The length of the CDR3 is 12 residues. In germline, CDR1 is KGHSH, CDR2 LQKENI. The V and J ends lost 1 base and 5 bases respectively, with 6 bases between them. As DNA, the CDR3 is TGTGCCAGCTCACCACGAGGTGACGAGCAGTACTTC. It specifies CASSPRGDEQYF.

The rearrangement links TRBV7-3 to TRBJ2-1, with 13 bases lining up with TRBD2. Germline CDR1 reads SGHTA; CDR2 reads FQGTGA. The CDR3 length is 16 residues. V shed 5 bases, J shed 5 bases, and the junction held 6 bases outside the gene matches. The CDR3, as DNA: TGTGCCAGCAGCACAGCGGGACTAGCGGGGAACAATGAGCAGTTCTTC. Translation: CASSTAGLAGNNEQFF.

The V and J genes are TRBV7-9 and TRBJ1-2; the match to TRBD1 covers 8 bases. With V trimmed by 1 base and J by 7 bases, 5 bases remained unmatched. CDR1 and CDR2 (germline): SEHNR, FQNEAQ (reference sequence). This CDR3 is 14 amino acids long. This chain's CDR3 is CASSLGTGIGGYTF. The CDR3 nucleotides are TGTGCCAGCAGCTTAGGGACAGGGATAGGTGGCTACACCTTC. The variable domain in full, with the rest retrieved from reference TRBV7-9 and TRBJ1-2, is DTGVSQNPRHKITKRGQNVTFRCDPISEHNRLYWYRQTLGQGPEFLTYFQNEAQLEKSRLLSDRFSAERPKGSFSTLEIQRTEQGDSAMYLCASSLGTGIGGYTFGSGTRLTVV.

This sequence joins TRBV7-3 and TRBJ2-1; no clear D. CDR1 is SGHTA, CDR2 FQGTGA, per germline. This CDR3 comprises 12 residues. Trimming cost V 5 bases and J 8 bases, with 10 bases left between them. As DNA, the CDR3 is TGTGCCAGCAGCCCTAGTGGTGATGAGCAGTTCTTC. It codes for CASSPSGDEQFF.

The rearrangement uses TRBV6-5 and TRBJ2-7, with no clear D. This CDR3 region has 16 residues. The ends were cut back, 0 bases at V and 4 bases at J, with 16 bases in the middle. In germline, CDR1 is MNHEY, CDR2 SVGAGI. In nucleotides, the CDR3 is TGTGCCAGCAGTTACTCGGTTGTAAACAGCAAATACGAGCAGTACTTC. Its translation is CASSYSVVNSKYEQYF.

The chain is built from TRBV11-2 and TRBJ1-6; a possible D gene is TRBD1 (6 bases). With 8 bases removed from V and 9 bases from J, the gap between germline ends came to 20 bases. Looked up from germline, CDR1 is SGHAT and CDR2 is FQNNGV. CDR3 length: 15 residues. CDR3: CASAAVTGRLSPLHF. The CDR3 nucleotides are TGTGCCAGCGCTGCAGTTACAGGGCGGCTTTCACCCCTCCACTTT.

The rearrangement uses TRBV28 and TRBJ2-7; perhaps TRBD2 as D (5 bases). In germline, CDR1 is MDHEN, CDR2 SYDVKM. The germline V and J ends were trimmed by 8 bases and 3 bases, with 20 bases remaining between them. This CDR3 is 15 amino acids long. The CDR3 is CASGGDQRLLYEQYF. As DNA, the CDR3 is TGTGCCAGCGGAGGAGATCAGCGTCTTCTCTACGAGCAGTACTTC.

The chain carries TRBV19 and TRBJ2-1, with 7 bases lining up with TRBD1. J gave up 5 bases and V 7 bases, and 8 bases lay outside the gene matches. CDR3 length: 14 residues. The germline V gene has CDR1 LNHDA and CDR2 SQIVND (reference sequence). CDR3 in amino acids: CASKPQGDHNEQFF. In DNA form, the CDR3 reads TGTGCCAGTAAACCCCAGGGGGACCACAATGAGCAGTTCTTC.

The DNA of the CDR3 is TGTGCCAGCAGCTTAGCCGGGACTAGCGTTATTAACGAGCAGTACTTC. Encoded protein: CASSLAGTSVINEQYF. The chain carries TRBV7-9 and TRBJ2-7; the match to TRBD2 covers 10 bases. Germline V gene lookup returns CDR1 SEHNR and CDR2 FQNEAQ (reference sequence). The CDR3 sequence is 16 residues long. V shed 0 bases and J 5 bases; nucleotides not matched to a gene: 7.

In DNA form, the CDR3 reads TGTGCCAGCAGTTTCCCTAGCGGGGCCCTGGACACCGGGGAGCTGTTTTTT. This codes for CASSFPSGALDTGELFF. V gene TRBV28 combines with J gene TRBJ2-2, with 9 nucleotides matching TRBD2. V was pared by 3 bases and J by 3 bases, with 8 bases of the junction left unmatched. The CDR3 runs 17 residues. Germline loops: CDR1 MDHEN, CDR2 SYDVKM.

The V call is TRBV7-9, the J call TRBJ1-1; perhaps TRBD1 as D (6 bases). V was clipped by 3 bases and J by 2 bases, with 10 bases between them. In germline, CDR1 is SEHNR, CDR2 FQNEAQ (reference sequence). The CDR3 has 14 residues. The CDR3 reads CASSFWDTNTEAFF. CDR3 in DNA: TGTGCCAGCAGCTTTTGGGACACCAACACTGAAGCTTTCTTT.

The V and J genes are TRBV10-3 and TRBJ2-5; 8 bases map to TRBD2. V lost 0 bases, J lost 0 bases, and 3 bases stayed unmatched. CDR3 length: 16 residues. Germline CDR1 and CDR2: ENHRY and SYGVKD. The CDR3, as DNA: TGTGCCATCAGTGAGTCATTAGCGGGGTACCAAGAGACCCAGTACTTC. Translated, it gives CAISESLAGYQETQYF.

The rearrangement links TRBV5-1 to TRBJ2-3; 9 nucleotides match TRBD2. Trimming removed 2 bases from V and 7 bases from J; junction bases left unmatched: 11. The CDR3 runs to 16 residues. Per germline, CDR1 SGHRS and CDR2 YFSETQ. CDR3 coding DNA: TGCGCCAGCAGCTTCGCCCTAGCGGGAACTCCCTATACGCAGTATTTT. The encoded protein is CASSFALAGTPYTQYF.

The gene calls are TRBV19 and TRBJ2-7; 15 bases are shared with TRBD2. CDR3 size: 15 residues. V trimming: 5 bases; J trimming: 7 bases; junction bases outside the gene matches: 6. Germline CDR1 and CDR2: LNHDA and SQIVND (reference sequence). The CDR3 DNA reads as TGTGCCAGTAGTCCCCGAGGGACTAGCGGGAGGGAGCAGTACTTC. It yields the protein CASSPRGTSGREQYF.

The chain links TRBV11-2 to TRBJ1-1; D uncertain. The length of the CDR3 is 14 residues. Germline V gene sequence: CDR1 SGHAT, CDR2 FQNNGV. V dropped 4 bases and J dropped 5 bases, with 14 bases sitting between them. The CDR3 coding sequence is TGTGCCAGCAGCTCCTCCGGTAGCCGGACTGAAGCTTTCTTT. Protein sequence: CASSSSGSRTEAFF.

CDR3 bases: TGTGCCAGCAGCAAAGGCGGGGGGACAGCGAACACCGGGGAGCTGTTTTTT. Translating gives CASSKGGGTANTGELFF. V and J are TRBV21-1 and TRBJ2-2; the table's D gene call, TRBD2, was not cross checked with the DNA. TRBV21-1 is given as a pseudogene. The CDR3 is 17 amino acids.

J is TRBJ2-7 and V is TRBV11-3, with D uncertain. CDR3 length: 14 amino acids. Trimming took 0 bases from V and 0 from J, leaving 6 bases between them. CDR1 and CDR2 (germline): SGHNT, YENEEA. The CDR3 spells CASSLDRSSYEQYF. In DNA, the CDR3 is TGTGCCAGCAGCTTAGACCGGAGCTCCTACGAGCAGTACTTC.

This sequence joins TRBV2 and TRBJ2-1, with TRBD1 matching over 7 bases. The length of the CDR3 is 13 residues. Per germline, CDR1 SNHLY and CDR2 FYNNEI. V trimming: 5 bases; J trimming: 5 bases; junction bases outside the gene matches: 3. CDR3 sequence reads: CASSMGQNNEQFF. CDR3 nucleotide sequence: TGTGCCAGCAGTATGGGACAGAACAATGAGCAGTTCTTC.